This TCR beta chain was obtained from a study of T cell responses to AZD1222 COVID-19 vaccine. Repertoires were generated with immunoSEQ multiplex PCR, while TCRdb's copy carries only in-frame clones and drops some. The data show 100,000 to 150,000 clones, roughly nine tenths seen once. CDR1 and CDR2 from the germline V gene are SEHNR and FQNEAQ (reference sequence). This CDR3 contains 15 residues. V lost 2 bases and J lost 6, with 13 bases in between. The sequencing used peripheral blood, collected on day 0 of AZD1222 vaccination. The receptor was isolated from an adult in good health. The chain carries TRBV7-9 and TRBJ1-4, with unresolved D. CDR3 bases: TGTGCCAGCAGCTTAATGGGCCGGGAGGATGAAAAACTGTTTTTT. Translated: CASSLMGREDEKLFF.